This record concerns one T cell receptor beta chain sequence. Its antigen is undetermined. J lost 3 bases, V lost 4 bases, and 6 bases had no gene match. The germline V gene has CDR1 LNHDA and CDR2 SQIVND (reference sequence). There are 16 residues in the CDR3. A multiplex PCR was run with 60 Vbeta primers and 13 Jbeta primers. Assay used: immunoSEQ multiplex PCR; TCRdb lists only in-frame clones, some missing. The table lists 90,000 to 120,000 clones, about 79% of them singletons. This specimen comes from a study of cytomegalovirus exposure and HLA in healthy donors. General study results and limits: In a later analysis, CMV-associated beta chains were mostly HLA-associated, it appeared.

The source is a female donor in good health and CMV-seropositive. The specimen was PBMCs. The chain uses TRBV19 and TRBJ2-1, with TRBD2 matching over 10 bases. CDR3 loop: CASSTSSGSGYNEQFF. CDR3 sequence (DNA): TGTGCCAGTAGTACCTCTAGCGGGAGCGGCTACAATGAGCAGTTCTTC.